This T cell receptor (beta chain) derives from a study of cytomegalovirus exposure and HLA in healthy donors. Study-level points and caveats: Sequencing probably produced one cluster of sequence variants that were highly shared. Accurate prediction of HLA-A and HLA-B alleles (for most subjects) was reportedly achieved from TCR beta sequences. Versus the approximately 700-donor mean, an Asian-associated ancestry cluster reportedly showed fewer N-insertions in a later analysis. For TCR beta chains, V- and J-gene trimming was later linked to a missense DCLRE1C variant.

Both 60 Vbeta primers and 13 Jbeta primers went into the PCR. The assay was immunoSEQ multiplex PCR, and TCRdb's table has in-frame clones only and misses some. This table has about 160,000 clones, approximately 78% appearing once. Germline lookup yields CDR1 WSHSY and CDR2 SAAADI. V was pared by 0 bases and J by 8 bases, with 17 bases between. CDR3 length: 16 amino acids. Note on this clone: The antigen is not known.

This receptor was obtained from a woman aged 40-49 years in good health and CMV-seronegative. Material for sequencing was PBMCs. This rearrangement joins TRBV10-2 to TRBJ1-3; TRBD1 is a possible D gene (6 bases). The CDR3 nucleotides read TGCGCCAGCAGTGAGTCGACAGGCGATCTTGGGGACACCATATATTTT. It is translated as CASSESTGDLGDTIYF.